One sample yielded the 19 T cell receptor beta chains listed below, sequenced in a study of blood T cell repertoires in COVID-19. Measured with immunoSEQ multiplex PCR; TCRdb has only the in-frame clones, and not every one. The sample records a few hundred thousand clones, 70% to 90% being singletons. The specimen was peripheral blood. The receptors were sampled from a middle-aged man with acute or convalescent COVID-19.

V usage is TRBV27 and J usage is TRBJ2-7, with D perhaps TRBD1 (6 bases). CDR1 is MNHEY, CDR2 SMNVEV, per germline (reference sequence). V was clipped by 5 bases and J by 6 bases, with 14 bases between them. The CDR3 covers 13 residues. The CDR3 loop is CASSLGGLREQYF. The CDR3 coding sequence is TGTGCCAGCAGTCTTGGGGGCCTCCGCGAGCAGTACTTC.

V and J are TRBV6-5 and TRBJ2-2, with D unclear. Germline values: CDR1 MNHEY, CDR2 SVGAGI. V shed 0 bases and J shed 0 bases, with 8 bases lying between them. The CDR3 is 16 residues long. The CDR3 DNA reads TGTGCCAGCAGTTACTCGTGGCCAGCGAACACCGGGGAGCTGTTTTTT. Its protein product is CASSYSWPANTGELFF.

The rearrangement uses TRBV6-5 and TRBJ1-5; D is possibly TRBD1 (5 bases). V was clipped by 6 bases and J by 1 base, with 13 bases between them. This CDR3 has 15 amino acids. Germline V gene sequence: CDR1 MNHEY, CDR2 SVGAGI. The CDR3, as DNA: TGTGCCAGCAGCGGCCAGGGCAAAAGCAATCAGCCCCAGCATTTT. This translates into CASSGQGKSNQPQHF.

The gene calls are TRBV19 and TRBJ1-1, with 7 nucleotides matching TRBD1. CDR3 length: 14 amino acids. Germline CDR1 is LNHDA and CDR2 is SQIVND (reference sequence). The V and J ends lost 5 bases and 1 base, in that order; junction bases with no gene match: 4. Here the CDR3 DNA reads TGTGCCAGTAGTCTCGGGACAGAGAACACTGAAGCTTTCTTT. It codes for CASSLGTENTEAFF.

This chain uses TRBV11-2 with TRBJ2-2, with 11 bases fitting TRBD2. V shed 4 bases, J shed 5 bases, and the junction held 3 bases outside the gene matches. CDR1 and CDR2 from the germline V gene are SGHAT and FQNNGV. This CDR3 comprises 15 residues. CDR3 sequence reads: CASSYTSGGTGELFF. As DNA, the CDR3 is TGTGCCAGCAGCTACACTAGCGGGGGTACCGGGGAGCTGTTTTTT.

The chain has TRBV5-4 and TRBJ2-2; TRBD1 matches 8 bases. Germline V gene lookup returns CDR1 SGHNT and CDR2 YYREEE (reference sequence). The CDR3 length is 15 residues. The V and J ends lost 4 bases and 1 base, in that order; junction bases with no gene match: 3. This chain's CDR3 is CASSLDRENTGELFF. The CDR3, as DNA: TGTGCCAGCAGCCTGGACAGGGAGAACACCGGGGAGCTGTTTTTT.

The chain is built from TRBV6-1 and TRBJ2-7, with 10 bases fitting TRBD2. The J segment lost 3 bases and the V segment lost 6 bases, leaving 8 bases of the junction unmatched. The CDR3 is 15 residues long. CDR1 and CDR2 (germline): MNHNS, SASEGT. This CDR3 reads CASSETSGRNYEQYF. CDR3 nucleotides: TGTGCCAGCAGCGAGACTAGCGGGCGGAACTACGAGCAGTACTTC.

This sequence joins TRBV4-1 and TRBJ1-1, with 9 bases identical to TRBD1. In germline, CDR1 is MGHRA, CDR2 YSYEKL. CDR3 length equals 16 residues. V lost 1 base to trimming and J lost 6 bases; unmatched junction nucleotides: 9. CDR3 bases: TGCGCCAGCAGCCAAGCGCCGGGACAGGGATACCCTGAAGCTTTCTTT. Translated, it gives CASSQAPGQGYPEAFF.

The gene calls are TRBV5-1 and TRBJ2-7, with TRBD2 matching over 12 bases. Germline V gene sequence: CDR1 SGHRS, CDR2 YFSETQ. V shed 4 bases, J shed 4 bases, and the junction held 15 bases outside the gene matches. The CDR3 extends over 18 amino acids. The CDR3, as DNA: TGCGCCAGCAGCCCCACAAGGGGCCTTACTAGCGGGAGGTACGAGCAGTACTTC. The encoded protein is CASSPTRGLTSGRYEQYF.

The chain carries TRBV9 and TRBJ2-1; 10 positions match TRBD2. The CDR3 runs to 16 residues. V lost 2 bases, J lost 4 bases, and 6 bases stayed unmatched. Germline V gene lookup returns CDR1 SGDLS and CDR2 YYNGEE. CDR3 in amino acids: CASSVSLAGVYNEQFF. The CDR3 bases are TGTGCCAGCAGCGTGTCCCTAGCGGGAGTATACAATGAGCAGTTCTTC. Looking up the rest from reference TRBV9 and TRBJ2-1 gives the full variable domain: DSGVTQTPKHLITATGQRVTLRCSPRSGDLSVYWYQQSLDQGLQFLIQYYNGEERAKGNILERFSAQQFPDLHSELNLSSLELGDSALYFCASSVSLAGVYNEQFFGPGTRLTVL.

The chain joins TRBV27 to TRBJ2-7; 8 nucleotides agree with TRBD2. This CDR3 has 15 amino acids. The germline V gene encodes CDR1 MNHEY and CDR2 SMNVEV (reference sequence). V lost 3 bases to trimming and J lost 2 bases; unmatched junction nucleotides: 6. CDR3 nucleotides: TGTGCCAGCAGTTTCAGATACGGGAGGGCCTACGAGCAGTACTTC. Encoded protein: CASSFRYGRAYEQYF.

This clone was detected only a few times. This chain links TRBV13 with TRBJ2-5, with D perhaps TRBD2 (5 bases). CDR1 PRHDT and CDR2 FYEKMQ come from the germline V gene (reference sequence). This CDR3 is built from 16 residues. The V gene lost 1 base and the J gene lost 5 bases, with 17 bases spanning the gap. The CDR3, as DNA: TGTGCCAGCAGCTTAGTCGGCGCGGCCAGGAGGGAGACCCAGTACTTC. Its protein product is CASSLVGAARRETQYF.

The sample holds a few counts of this clone. The V call is TRBV19, the J call TRBJ1-3; 7 nucleotides line up with TRBD1. This CDR3 spans 16 amino acids. Germline-derived CDR1 and CDR2 are LNHDA and SQIVND (reference sequence). Unmatched junction bases numbered 14, after V lost 6 bases and J lost 6 bases. CDR3 sequence reads: CASRPGGPEAANTIYF. The CDR3 DNA is TGTGCCAGTAGGCCAGGGGGGCCAGAGGCGGCAAACACCATATATTTT.

The gene calls are TRBV9 and TRBJ1-3; TRBD1 matches 8 bases. There are 19 residues in the CDR3. J was trimmed by 4 bases and V by 0 bases; bases with no gene match: 15. Looked up from germline, CDR1 is SGDLS and CDR2 is YYNGEE. CDR3 sequence (DNA): TGTGCCAGCAGCGTAGATTGGCAGGGGGCGCTTAGTACCGGAAACACCATATATTTT. Amino acids: CASSVDWQGALSTGNTIYF. The entire variable domain, with the rest obtained from reference TRBV9 and TRBJ1-3, is as follows: DSGVTQTPKHLITATGQRVTLRCSPRSGDLSVYWYQQSLDQGLQFLIQYYNGEERAKGNILERFSAQQFPDLHSELNLSSLELGDSALYFCASSVDWQGALSTGNTIYFGEGSWLTVV.

This sequence joins TRBV5-1 and TRBJ2-1; 8 bases align to TRBD1. In germline, CDR1 is SGHRS, CDR2 YFSETQ. Losses at the gene ends were 4 bases for V and 6 bases for J; bases not matched to a gene: 9. The CDR3 runs 15 residues. CDR3: CASSRTGTGLNEQFF. As DNA, the CDR3 is TGCGCCAGCAGCCGTACCGGGACAGGCCTCAATGAGCAGTTCTTC. The full variable domain, in which reference TRBV5-1 and TRBJ2-1 provide the parts outside the CDR3, is KAGVTQTPRYLIKTRGQQVTLSCSPISGHRSVSWYQQTPGQGLQFLFEYFSETQRNKGNFPGRFSGRQFSNSRSEMNVSTLELGDSALYLCASSRTGTGLNEQFFGPGTRLTVL.

The gene calls are TRBV7-9 and TRBJ1-5; 7 nucleotides agree with TRBD1. Germline loops: CDR1 SEHNR, CDR2 FQNEAQ (reference sequence). The CDR3 is 15 residues long. V lost 5 bases, J lost 0 bases, and 4 bases stayed unmatched. CDR3 in DNA: TGTGCCAGCAGCCTTTGGACAGGTAGCAATCAGCCCCAGCATTTT. It encodes CASSLWTGSNQPQHF. Full variable domain (outside the CDR3, taken from reference TRBV7-9 and TRBJ1-5): DTGVSQNPRHKITKRGQNVTFRCDPISEHNRLYWYRQTLGQGPEFLTYFQNEAQLEKSRLLSDRFSAERPKGSFSTLEIQRTEQGDSAMYLCASSLWTGSNQPQHFGDGTRLSIL.

The V and J genes are TRBV30 and TRBJ1-2; unclear D gene. Germline V CDR1 and CDR2: GTSNPN, SVGIG (reference sequence). V lost 5 bases and J 3 bases, leaving 13 bases between the germline ends. The CDR3 has 13 amino acids. CDR3 in DNA: TGTGCCTGGGCCCGGACTTTGGACTATGGCTACACCTTC. Protein sequence: CAWARTLDYGYTF.

The chain is built from TRBV9 and TRBJ2-3, with 11 bases identical to TRBD2. V lost 0 bases and J lost 1; bases outside the gene matches: 4. CDR3 length: 17 residues. Germline assignment: CDR1 SGDLS and CDR2 YYNGEE. Here the CDR3 DNA reads TGTGCCAGCAGCGTAGAAACTAGCGGGAGCGGCACAGATACGCAGTATTTT. Its translation is CASSVETSGSGTDTQYF.

The rearrangement links TRBV4-3 to TRBJ1-2, with TRBD1 matching over 8 bases. Germline V CDR1 and CDR2: LGHNA, YSLEER. The CDR3 covers 14 residues. Trimming removed 0 bases from V and 7 bases from J; junction bases left unmatched: 4. In DNA, the CDR3 is TGCGCCAGCAGCCAAGACAGGGGGCCTCTTGGCTACACCTTC. This codes for CASSQDRGPLGYTF.